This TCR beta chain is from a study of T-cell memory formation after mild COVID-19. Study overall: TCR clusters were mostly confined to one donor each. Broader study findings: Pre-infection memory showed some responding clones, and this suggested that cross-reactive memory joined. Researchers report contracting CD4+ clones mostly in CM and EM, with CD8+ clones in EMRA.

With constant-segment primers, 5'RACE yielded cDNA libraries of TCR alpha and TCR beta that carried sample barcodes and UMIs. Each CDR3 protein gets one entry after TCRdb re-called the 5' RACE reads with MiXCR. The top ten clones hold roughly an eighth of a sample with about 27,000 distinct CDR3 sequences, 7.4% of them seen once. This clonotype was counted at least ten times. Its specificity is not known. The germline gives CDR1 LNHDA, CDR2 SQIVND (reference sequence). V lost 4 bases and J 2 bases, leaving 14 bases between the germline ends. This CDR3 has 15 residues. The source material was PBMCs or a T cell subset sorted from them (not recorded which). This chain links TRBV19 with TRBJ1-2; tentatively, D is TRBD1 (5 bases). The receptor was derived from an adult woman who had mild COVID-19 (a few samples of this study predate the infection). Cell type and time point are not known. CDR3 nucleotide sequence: TGTGCCAGTAGTACCGACAGACGTGCAAACTATGGCTACACCTTC. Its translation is CASSTDRRANYGYTF.